Sequencing of this TCR beta chain was carried out in a study of cytotoxic CD8 clonotypes in ibrutinib-treated CLL. Study-wide results and limits: Sustained-remission and progressing patients had unequal sampling times. Baseline-level clonality went beyond age-matched healthy donors and moved in step with circulating CD8+ T-cell counts. Stable or contracted on treatment, public clonotypes were also uncommon.

A few counts support this clone. The antigen remains unidentified. CDR3 length: 14 residues. The germline gives CDR1 SEHNR, CDR2 FQNEAQ (reference sequence). Trimming stripped 5 bases from V and 0 bases from J, with 9 bases between. Researchers set a sequencing depth target of 1 in 200,000 to 1 in 1 million T cells. The repertoire was sequenced with immunoSEQ multiplex PCR; TCRdb's copy has only in-frame clones and lacks some. The sample contains 110,000 or so clones, 50% to 65% of which appear only once. The chain links TRBV7-9 to TRBJ2-3; no clear D gene. The sequence was collected from a human donor with chronic lymphocytic leukemia. The specimen was PBMCs, collected after 24 months of ibrutinib treatment. CDR3 sequence (DNA): TGTGCCAGCAGCATCTCGGGCAGCACAGATACGCAGTATTTT. Translated, it gives CASSISGSTDTQYF.